This T cell receptor beta chain comes out of a study of CD4 T cells in relation to SARS-CoV-2 and coronaviruses. Germline V lookup: CDR1 SGHRS, CDR2 YFSETQ. V was clipped by 2 bases and J by 5 bases; unmatched bases: 5. The CDR3 runs 14 residues. Unexposed donor CD4+ T cells date from about 2010-2018, before the COVID-19 pandemic. Libraries were prepared by immunoSEQ multiplex PCR; TCRdb keeps only in-frame clonotypes and omits some of them. The sample yields about 65,000 clones, 80% to 90% seen once. General observations from the study: According to naive versus memory sequencing, detected responses are memory recall, not newly primed. Samples before the pandemic and after infection were not matched within any donor.

Regarding this clone: The antigen is unknown.

The receptor was derived from a human donor in good health. The sequenced sample consisted of memory CD4+ T cells from PBMCs. The J gene is TRBJ1-1, the V gene TRBV5-1, with 8 bases that match TRBD1. CDR3 residues: CASSFAGGETEAFF. The CDR3 DNA follows: TGCGCCAGCAGCTTTGCAGGGGGCGAGACTGAAGCTTTCTTT.